Presented here are 21 T cell receptor beta chains from one specimen sequenced in a study of beta chain features in type 1 diabetes. Points from the study as a whole: In every one of the four CD4+ subsets, TCRB CDR3s were moderately but significantly shorter in Type 1 diabetes patients.

The whole isolated RNA underwent reverse transcription, so sequencing captured expressed TCRB transcripts. Measured with immunoSEQ multiplex PCR; TCRdb has only the in-frame clones, and not every one. Of some 250,000 clones in the sample, 11% were seen once. Their antigens remain unidentified. The specimen was naive CD4+ T cells from blood. The receptors were sampled from a man aged 25 to 40 with type 1 diabetes.

This clone was seen once. The rearrangement joins TRBV7-9 to TRBJ1-1, with D perhaps TRBD1 (6 bases). V was shortened by 0 bases and J by 12 bases, with 11 bases between the two germline ends. This CDR3 comprises 12 residues. Germline CDR1 is SEHNR and CDR2 is FQNEAQ (reference sequence). CDR3 coding DNA: TGTGCCAGCAGCTTAGCGACAGGTGAGACTTTCTTT. Protein product: CASSLATGETFF.

The V and J genes are TRBV4-3 and TRBJ2-1; weak D call: TRBD1 (6 bases). V was clipped by 6 bases and J by 7 bases, with 7 bases between them. The CDR3 extends over 11 amino acids. Germline V gene sequence: CDR1 LGHNA, CDR2 YSLEER. The CDR3 loop reads CASRRGNEQFF. CDR3 nucleotides: TGCGCCAGCAGAAGGGGGAATGAGCAGTTCTTC.

This clone has only a few counts. This chain uses TRBV6-5 with TRBJ2-5; D may be TRBD1 (6 bases). This CDR3 is 14 amino acids long. The V and J ends lost 2 bases and 2 bases respectively, with 9 bases between them. Germline CDR1 and CDR2: MNHEY and SVGAGI. This CDR3 reads CASSYGTIQETQYF. The CDR3 DNA sequence: TGTGCCAGCAGTTACGGGACAATTCAAGAGACCCAGTACTTC.

This clone was detected a few times. V and J are TRBV10-3 and TRBJ2-5, with TRBD2 matching 11 bases. Trimming removed 5 bases from V and 4 bases from J; junction bases left unmatched: 3. This CDR3 is 14 amino acids long. From germline, CDR1 is ENHRY and CDR2 SYGVKD. The chain's CDR3 is CAISPSGGRETQYF. The CDR3 DNA reads as TGTGCCATCAGTCCTAGCGGGGGGAGAGAGACCCAGTACTTC.

This clone turned up a few times. The gene calls are TRBV9 and TRBJ1-1, with D maybe TRBD1 (6 bases). The CDR3 runs to 13 residues. CDR1 and CDR2 (germline): SGDLS, YYNGEE. Trimming cost V 4 bases and J 4 bases, with 11 bases left between them. CDR3 in amino acids: CASSPGHPTEAFF. The CDR3 DNA reads TGTGCCAGCAGCCCGGGACACCCCACTGAAGCTTTCTTT.

DNA of the CDR3: TGTGCCACCAGCAGAGATCAGGGTAGCTCACCCCTCCACTTT. Protein sequence: CATSRDQGSSPLHF. The chain is built from TRBV15 and TRBJ1-6, with a possible D match to TRBD1 (5 bases). Trimming stripped 0 bases from V and 10 bases from J, with 10 bases between. The CDR3 has 14 residues. CDR1 is LNHNV, CDR2 YYDKDF, per germline (reference sequence).

This clone came up a few times. V and J are TRBV10-3 and TRBJ1-1; tentatively, D is TRBD1 (5 bases). The germline gives CDR1 ENHRY, CDR2 SYGVKD. The germline V and J ends were trimmed by 7 bases and 1 base, with 13 bases remaining between them. This CDR3 comprises 14 residues. CDR3 region: CAITPSGSNTEAFF. DNA of the CDR3: TGTGCCATCACTCCGTCAGGGTCGAACACTGAAGCTTTCTTT.

This clone was counted between two and nine times. The chain couples TRBV2 to TRBJ1-4, with D unclear. This CDR3 is built from 13 residues. Germline CDR1 and CDR2: SNHLY and FYNNEI. Trimming removed 4 bases from V and 8 bases from J, with 11 bases in between. The CDR3 DNA reads as TGTGCCAGCAGTGCAGAAACTAGCGAAAAACTGTTTTTT. Protein: CASSAETSEKLFF.

CDR3 residues: CASSISDRGFYGYTF. CDR3 DNA: TGTGCCAGCAGTATCTCGGACAGGGGCTTCTATGGCTACACCTTC. The gene calls are TRBV6-1 and TRBJ1-2; the match to TRBD1 covers 9 bases. The CDR3 is 15 amino acids. V dropped 5 bases and J dropped 4; count of bases not matched to a gene: 8. Germline assignment: CDR1 MNHNS and CDR2 SASEGT.

This clone was counted between two and nine times. The V gene is TRBV27, the J gene TRBJ2-1; a weak D match, TRBD1 (6 bases). This CDR3 is built from 13 residues. The germline V gene has CDR1 MNHEY and CDR2 SMNVEV (reference sequence). Trimming shortened V by 5 bases and J by 6 bases, and 11 bases separated the two germline ends. The CDR3 DNA follows: TGTGCCAGCAGTCCCCACAGGGTCAATGAGCAGTTCTTC. It specifies CASSPHRVNEQFF.

This clone was detected a few times. The genes are TRBV7-3 and TRBJ2-2; D is ambiguous. The V gene's germline CDR1 is SGHTA and CDR2 FQGTGA. Trimming removed 2 bases at V and 7 bases at J, with 11 bases between. The CDR3 is 14 residues long. The CDR3 sequence: CASSLPLVGGELFF. In DNA form, the CDR3 reads TGTGCCAGCAGCTTACCGCTGGTCGGCGGGGAGCTGTTTTTT. Supplemented by reference TRBV7-3 and TRBJ2-2, the full variable domain reads GAGVSQTPSNKVTEKGKYVELRCDPISGHTALYWYRQSLGQGPEFLIYFQGTGAADDSGLPNDRFFAVRPEGSVSTLKIQRTERGDSAVYLCASSLPLVGGELFFGEGSRLTVL.

This clone turned up a few times. The V gene is TRBV19, the J gene TRBJ1-2, with TRBD1 as a possible D gene (5 bases). Germline assignment: CDR1 LNHDA and CDR2 SQIVND (reference sequence). This CDR3 has 15 amino acids. Trimming took 4 bases from V and 5 from J, leaving 17 bases between them. In nucleotides, the CDR3 is TGTGCCAGTAGTAAACTAACAGGATTTGGATATGGCTACACCTTC. This encodes CASSKLTGFGYGYTF.

This clone has more than one count but fewer than ten. The V gene is TRBV28, the J gene TRBJ2-7; 13 positions agree with TRBD2. CDR3 length equals 15 residues. The V and J ends lost 2 bases and 2 bases, in that order; junction bases with no gene match: 0. Germline CDR1 and CDR2: MDHEN and SYDVKM. CDR3 protein: CASSLGTSGTYEQYF. CDR3 in DNA: TGTGCCAGCAGTTTAGGGACTAGCGGGACCTACGAGCAGTACTTC.

The chain links TRBV4-2 to TRBJ1-1; 7 bases fit TRBD1. The CDR3 has 17 residues. V dropped 3 bases and J dropped 4; count of bases not matched to a gene: 14. CDR1 LGHNA and CDR2 YNFKEQ come from the germline V gene. The chain's CDR3 is CASSQDRYRGKVTEAFF. The CDR3 nucleotides are TGTGCCAGCAGCCAGGACAGGTACAGGGGAAAAGTCACTGAAGCTTTCTTT.

This clone occurred a few times. V usage is TRBV6-6 and J usage is TRBJ2-5, with D possibly matching TRBD2 (5 bases). This CDR3 is built from 14 residues. Germline V gives CDR1 MNHNY, CDR2 SVGAGI (reference sequence). Trimming stripped 2 bases from V and 5 bases from J, with 12 bases between. In nucleotides, the CDR3 is TGTGCCAGCAGTTACGTGGGTAGAGGGGAGACCCAGTACTTC. Translating it yields CASSYVGRGETQYF.

The chain employs TRBV27 and TRBJ2-1; D gene uncertain. From germline, CDR1 is MNHEY and CDR2 SMNVEV (reference sequence). V shed 6 bases and J shed 0 bases, with 9 bases lying between them. CDR3 length: 14 amino acids. CDR3 bases: TGTGCCAGCAGATTCGGTTACTCCTACAATGAGCAGTTCTTC. As protein: CASRFGYSYNEQFF.

The chain uses TRBV14 and TRBJ2-1, with 7 bases identical to TRBD2. Germline V gene sequence: CDR1 SGHDN, CDR2 FVKESK. The V and J ends lost 2 bases and 3 bases, in that order; junction bases with no gene match: 1. The CDR3 consists of 14 residues. CDR3 amino acids: CASSQSGDYNEQFF. In DNA, the CDR3 is TGTGCCAGCAGCCAAAGCGGGGACTACAATGAGCAGTTCTTC.

V is TRBV7-9 and J is TRBJ2-5; the D is unclear. Germline-derived CDR1 and CDR2 are SEHNR and FQNEAQ (reference sequence). V was pared by 0 bases and J by 2 bases, with 10 bases between. The CDR3 runs to 15 residues. The DNA of the CDR3 is TGTGCCAGCAGCTTAGCGCTGTCGGTACAAGAGACCCAGTACTTC. It specifies CASSLALSVQETQYF.

V and J are TRBV5-1 and TRBJ2-3; 11 bases agree with TRBD1. This CDR3 contains 15 residues. With V trimmed by 2 bases and J by 7 bases, 6 bases remained unmatched. The V gene's germline CDR1 is SGHRS and CDR2 YFSETQ. CDR3 in amino acids: CASSFRDRGKNTQYF. CDR3 bases: TGCGCCAGCAGCTTCCGGGACAGGGGGAAGAATACGCAGTATTTT.

The rearrangement uses TRBV5-1 and TRBJ2-6; D gene uncertain. V gave up 0 bases and J gave up 0 bases, with 4 bases separating them. This CDR3 contains 15 residues. Per germline, CDR1 SGHRS and CDR2 YFSETQ. This chain's CDR3 is CASSLANSGANVLTF. The CDR3 DNA sequence: TGCGCCAGCAGCTTGGCCAACTCTGGGGCCAACGTCCTGACTTTC.

This clone occurred a few times. The chain has TRBV5-1 and TRBJ2-3; TRBD1 matches 8 bases. This CDR3 comprises 17 residues. J lost 6 bases, V lost 4 bases, and 16 bases had no gene match. Germline CDR1 is SGHRS and CDR2 is YFSETQ. The CDR3 loop reads CASSPGQGSSRWDTQYF. CDR3 sequence (DNA): TGCGCCAGCAGCCCCGGACAGGGCTCGAGTCGGTGGGATACGCAGTATTTT.